What follows are 32 T cell receptor beta chains derived from one specimen sequenced in a study of Tregs in tolerant kidney transplant recipients (dated by TCRdb to the late 2010s). Library preparation was by the immunoSEQ multiplex PCR assay. Imported from immuneACCESS, the table was reduced by TCRdb to in-frame sequences with V and J called. These copies leave out some clones; in studies compared against another copy, an unresolved V gene accounts for under half, and the cause of the remainder is not known. Present in this sample are 90,000 or so clones, roughly 92% of which were seen just once. The ten largest clones add up to 4.7% of the sample. The sequencing input was CD8+ T cells from blood. The receptors were gathered from a human donor in good health.

The CDR3 loop is CASSPDRGFGEKLFF. The CDR3 DNA is TGTGCCAGCAGCCCTGACAGGGGGTTTGGTGAAAAACTGTTTTTT. V is TRBV5-6 and J is TRBJ1-4; 9 nucleotides line up with TRBD1. Germline assignment: CDR1 SGHDT and CDR2 YYEEEE. The CDR3 covers 15 residues. V lost 4 bases and J lost 7; bases outside the gene matches: 8.

The rearrangement joins TRBV27 to TRBJ2-1; D gene unclear. Trimming stripped 6 bases from V and 0 bases from J, with 15 bases between. Germline CDR1 reads MNHEY; CDR2 reads SMNVEV (reference sequence). The CDR3 has 16 amino acids. The CDR3 sequence is CASSSRSVSSYNEQFF. CDR3 DNA sequence: TGTGCCAGCAGCTCCAGGTCTGTAAGCTCCTACAATGAGCAGTTCTTC.

V usage is TRBV6-4 and J usage is TRBJ2-1; 7 bases map to TRBD2. The J segment lost 4 bases and the V segment lost 6 bases, leaving 9 bases of the junction unmatched. The CDR3 is 15 residues long. CDR1 and CDR2 from the germline V gene are MRHNA and SNTAGT. The CDR3 coding sequence is TGTGCCAGCAGCCCTAGTGGCGGGAGTTACAATGAGCAGTTCTTC. Translating it yields CASSPSGGSYNEQFF.

The chain has TRBV5-1 and TRBJ2-7, with D maybe TRBD1 (5 bases). The CDR3 consists of 13 residues. Trimming stripped 0 bases from V and 3 bases from J, with 7 bases between. Looked up from germline, CDR1 is SGHRS and CDR2 is YFSETQ. The CDR3, as DNA: TGCGCCAGCAGCTTGGGGGGCGGCTACGAGCAGTACTTC. Protein: CASSLGGGYEQYF. Using reference TRBV5-1 and TRBJ2-7 for the parts outside the CDR3, the full variable domain is KAGVTQTPRYLIKTRGQQVTLSCSPISGHRSVSWYQQTPGQGLQFLFEYFSETQRNKGNFPGRFSGRQFSNSRSEMNVSTLELGDSALYLCASSLGGGYEQYFGPGTRLTVT.

The CDR3 DNA reads TGCGCCAGCAGCCAAGAAGGGGAGAGGGAGACCCAGTACTTC. Translation: CASSQEGERETQYF. This chain connects TRBV4-1 to TRBJ2-5; either TRBD1 or TRBD2 may fit D (5 bases each). V lost 0 bases and J 5 bases, leaving 10 bases between the germline ends. The CDR3 length is 14 residues. CDR1 is MGHRA and CDR2 is YSYEKL in the germline V gene.

The chain carries TRBV27 and TRBJ2-3; D gene unclear. V gave up 5 bases and J gave up 4 bases, with 13 bases separating them. Germline V gene lookup returns CDR1 MNHEY and CDR2 SMNVEV (reference sequence). The CDR3 runs to 14 residues. CDR3 nucleotides: TGTGCCAGCAGTCCCCCGGCCCGCCCAGATACGCAGTATTTT. Its translation: CASSPPARPDTQYF.

This chain uses TRBV19 with TRBJ2-1, with 9 bases fitting TRBD2. J lost 0 bases, V lost 4 bases, and 1 base had no gene match. CDR3 length equals 15 residues. Germline lookup yields CDR1 LNHDA and CDR2 SQIVND (reference sequence). CDR3 sequence: CASSTSGVSYNEQFF. CDR3 nucleotides: TGTGCCAGTAGTACTAGCGGGGTCTCCTACAATGAGCAGTTCTTC.

The rearrangement uses TRBV9 and TRBJ1-2; 9 positions agree with TRBD1. The CDR3 sequence is 17 residues long. V was pared by 0 bases and J by 0 bases, with 6 bases of the junction left unmatched. The germline CDR1 and CDR2 sequences are SGDLS and YYNGEE. The CDR3 region has the DNA TGTGCCAGCAGCGTAGACGCGAACAGGGGGCCTAACTATGGCTACACCTTC. It codes for CASSVDANRGPNYGYTF.

The CDR3 is CASSLSRETQYF. CDR3 bases: TGTGCCAGCAGCTTGAGTCGGGAGACCCAGTACTTC. The chain combines TRBV7-9 with TRBJ2-5; D not resolved. Trimming cost V 3 bases and J 5 bases, with 7 bases left between them. This CDR3 has 12 residues. Germline V gives CDR1 SEHNR, CDR2 FQNEAQ (reference sequence).

The chain links TRBV11-2 to TRBJ1-6; no clear D gene. Germline V gene lookup returns CDR1 SGHAT and CDR2 FQNNGV. The CDR3 spans 14 residues. V gave up 5 bases and J gave up 11 bases, with 16 bases separating them. CDR3 in amino acids: CASSPTYKDTPLHF. CDR3 coding DNA: TGTGCCAGCAGCCCGACTTACAAGGATACACCCCTCCACTTT.

The chain uses TRBV10-3 and TRBJ1-1; 8 bases map to TRBD1. Trimming at V came to 2 bases and at J to 3 bases, leaving 2 bases not matched to a gene. The V gene's germline CDR1 is ENHRY and CDR2 SYGVKD. The CDR3 consists of 14 residues. The CDR3 nucleotides are TGTGCCATCAGTGAGGACAGGGGATACACTGAAGCTTTCTTT. Encoded protein: CAISEDRGYTEAFF.

The chain uses TRBV30 and TRBJ2-3, with D perhaps being TRBD1 or TRBD2 (5 bases each). The length of the CDR3 is 14 residues. V was trimmed by 4 bases and J by 1 base, leaving 12 bases between them. Looked up from germline, CDR1 is GTSNPN and CDR2 is SVGIG (reference sequence). The CDR3 sequence: CAWNGGVGTDTQYF. The CDR3 DNA reads TGTGCCTGGAATGGGGGAGTCGGCACAGATACGCAGTATTTT.

The genes are TRBV2 and TRBJ1-1, with D possibly TRBD1 on 6 matching bases. V dropped 8 bases and J dropped 0 bases, with 13 bases sitting between them. CDR1 SNHLY and CDR2 FYNNEI come from the germline V gene. The CDR3 runs 14 residues. CDR3 sequence (DNA): TGTGCCAGCGGGAGGACAGACATGAACACTGAAGCTTTCTTT. Amino acids: CASGRTDMNTEAFF.

The chain is built from TRBV27 and TRBJ2-7; TRBD1 aligns across 9 bases. Germline-derived CDR1 and CDR2 are MNHEY and SMNVEV (reference sequence). This CDR3 is 14 amino acids long. The trim removed 5 bases at V and 6 bases at J, leaving 8 bases unmatched. CDR3 residues: CASSTPGQGLEQYF. Here the CDR3 DNA reads TGTGCCAGCAGTACTCCGGGACAGGGTCTCGAGCAGTACTTC.

The genes are TRBV9 and TRBJ1-4; tentatively, D is TRBD1 (5 bases). Germline V gene sequence: CDR1 SGDLS, CDR2 YYNGEE. The V and J ends lost 0 bases and 7 bases respectively, with 13 bases between them. The CDR3 spans 15 residues. The CDR3 bases are TGTGCCAGCAGCGTAGGGGGACGGGAGGTTGAAAAACTGTTTTTT. As protein: CASSVGGREVEKLFF.

This clone has just one count. The rearrangement joins TRBV4-1 to TRBJ2-5, with D unclear. The germline V and J ends were trimmed by 5 bases and 0 bases, with 10 bases remaining between them. This CDR3 comprises 14 residues. Looked up from germline, CDR1 is MGHRA and CDR2 is YSYEKL. CDR3 coding DNA: TGCGCCAGCAGCTCGAAGAAGGACCAAGAGACCCAGTACTTC. Translated: CASSSKKDQETQYF.

This sequence joins TRBV27 and TRBJ2-5; a weak D match, TRBD1 (6 bases). Trimming left V 8 bases short and J 4 bases short, with 20 bases between. The CDR3 contains 15 residues. Per germline, CDR1 MNHEY and CDR2 SMNVEV (reference sequence). CDR3 DNA: TGTGCCAGCGGGAAGATCGGGCAGGGGACAGAGACCCAGTACTTC. This sequence encodes CASGKIGQGTETQYF.

The chain combines TRBV5-6 with TRBJ2-7; D is perhaps TRBD1 or TRBD2 (5 bases each). The CDR3 extends over 15 amino acids. Deletions cut 7 bases from V and 0 bases from J, with 17 bases between. CDR1 and CDR2 from the germline V gene are SGHDT and YYEEEE. The CDR3: CASGPPGASSYEQYF. The CDR3 DNA sequence: TGTGCCAGCGGTCCCCCCGGGGCTAGCTCCTACGAGCAGTACTTC. The full variable domain, with the rest looked up from reference TRBV5-6 and TRBJ2-7, is DAGVTQSPTHLIKTRGQQVTLRCSPKSGHDTVSWYQQALGQGPQFIFQYYEEEERQRGNFPDRFSGHQFPNYSSELNVNALLLGDSALYLCASGPPGASSYEQYFGPGTRLTVT.

The chain uses TRBV19 and TRBJ1-5, with D tentatively TRBD1 (5 bases). V gave up 1 base and J gave up 5 bases, with 12 bases separating them. The CDR3 spans 15 residues. CDR1 is LNHDA and CDR2 is SQIVND in the germline V gene (reference sequence). This CDR3 is CASSIVPGIYQPQHF. CDR3 sequence (DNA): TGTGCCAGTAGTATAGTCCCAGGGATTTATCAGCCCCAGCATTTT.

This clone was picked up one time. In DNA form, the CDR3 reads TGTGCCAGCACCGCCGAACAGGGGGCGGACACCGGGGAGCTGTTTTTT. Amino acid sequence: CASTAEQGADTGELFF. This chain uses TRBV25-1 with TRBJ2-2; 9 bases fit TRBD1. The ends lost 7 bases at V and 3 bases at J; junction bases unmatched: 9. Germline CDR1 MGHDK, CDR2 SYGVNS. This CDR3 has 16 residues.

J is TRBJ2-5 and V is TRBV2; 12 bases match TRBD2. CDR3 size: 15 residues. Germline assignment: CDR1 SNHLY and CDR2 FYNNEI. Trimming removed 6 bases from V and 5 bases from J; junction bases left unmatched: 7. CDR3 nucleotides: TGTGCCAGCAGCCTACTAGCGGGAGGTGCTGAGACCCAGTACTTC. This translates into CASSLLAGGAETQYF.

This chain uses TRBV6-5 with TRBJ2-6; D gene unclear. From germline, CDR1 is MNHEY and CDR2 SVGAGI. The CDR3 loop spans 16 amino acids. Trimming shortened V by 2 bases and J by 0 bases, and 8 bases separated the two germline ends. The CDR3 bases are TGTGCCAGCAGTTACCCGCCAAGCTCTGGGGCCAACGTCCTGACTTTC. Protein: CASSYPPSSGANVLTF.

The chain joins TRBV7-9 to TRBJ1-1; D call uncertain. The V and J ends lost 3 bases and 5 bases respectively, with 7 bases between them. CDR1 SEHNR and CDR2 FQNEAQ come from the germline V gene (reference sequence). The CDR3 covers 12 residues. CDR3 coding DNA: TGTGCCAGCAGCTTTGTGGGAACTGAAGCTTTCTTT. Encoded protein: CASSFVGTEAFF.

The rearrangement uses TRBV2 and TRBJ2-7; D remains unclear. The V gene's germline CDR1 is SNHLY and CDR2 FYNNEI. Trimming removed 7 bases from V and 3 bases from J, with 13 bases in between. There are 13 residues in the CDR3. CDR3 amino acids: CASTHNQYYEQYF. CDR3 nucleotide sequence: TGTGCCAGCACCCATAACCAGTACTACGAGCAGTACTTC. Full variable domain (missing parts from reference TRBV2 and TRBJ2-7): EPEVTQTPSHQVTQMGQEVILRCVPISNHLYFYWYRQILGQKVEFLVSFYNNEISEKSEIFDDQFSVERPDGSNFTLKIRSTKLEDSAMYFCASTHNQYYEQYFGPGTRLTVT.

The V gene is TRBV7-9, the J gene TRBJ2-2; 7 nucleotides align to TRBD2. There are 15 residues in the CDR3. CDR1 and CDR2 (germline): SEHNR, FQNEAQ (reference sequence). Trimming removed 6 bases from V and 4 bases from J; junction bases left unmatched: 8. This CDR3 reads CASRPTSDPTGELFF. CDR3 in DNA: TGTGCCAGCAGACCAACTAGCGACCCCACCGGGGAGCTGTTTTTT.

This chain connects TRBV9 to TRBJ1-3; no clear D. V was shortened by 6 bases and J by 3 bases, with 7 bases between the two germline ends. From germline, CDR1 is SGDLS and CDR2 YYNGEE. The CDR3 runs 12 residues. The CDR3: CASTGVGNTIYF. The CDR3 DNA sequence: TGTGCCAGCACCGGGGTTGGAAACACCATATATTTT.

The chain combines TRBV7-8 with TRBJ2-5, with D possibly TRBD1 on 5 matching bases. Trimming removed 10 bases from V and 3 bases from J, with 12 bases in between. CDR3 length: 12 residues. Germline V lookup: CDR1 SGHVS, CDR2 FQNEAQ. This chain's CDR3 is CATLQGEETQYF. The CDR3 DNA reads as TGTGCCACCTTGCAGGGCGAAGAGACCCAGTACTTC.

The chain combines TRBV27 with TRBJ2-1; weak D call: TRBD2 (5 bases). The V end lost 6 bases, the J end lost 6 bases, and 9 bases lay between the germline ends. This CDR3 has 12 amino acids. Germline V gene lookup returns CDR1 MNHEY and CDR2 SMNVEV (reference sequence). DNA for the CDR3: TGTGCCAGCAGACAGAGGGTCAATGAGCAGTTCTTC. It yields the protein CASRQRVNEQFF.

A word on this clone: One end of the junction does not line up with germline, which may come from a read error. The genes are TRBV7-7 and TRBJ2-1; 8 nucleotides match TRBD2. The CDR3 has 15 residues. Germline V gives CDR1 SSHAT, CDR2 FNYEAQ (reference sequence). The CDR3 sequence is CASSPRLALDNEQFF. Here the CDR3 DNA reads TGTGCTAGCAGCCCCCGACTAGCGCTGGACAATGAGCAGTTCTTC. The whole variable domain, filled in from reference TRBV7-7 and TRBJ2-1, reads GAGVSQSPRYKVTKRGQDVTLRCDPISSHATLYWYQQALGQGPEFLTYFNYEAQPDKSGLPSDRFSAERPEGSISTLTIQRTEQRDSAMYRCASSPRLALDNEQFFGPGTRLTVL.

The rearrangement links TRBV11-3 to TRBJ2-7; possibly TRBD1 for D (5 bases). The CDR3 has 12 residues. V was trimmed by 0 bases and J by 8 bases, leaving 8 bases between them. Per the germline V gene, CDR1 is SGHNT and CDR2 is YENEEA. Written as DNA, the CDR3 is TGTGCCAGCAGCTTAGATGGGGCAAAGCAGTACTTC. It codes for CASSLDGAKQYF.

This chain links TRBV5-6 with TRBJ2-7, with TRBD1 matching 9 bases. Germline V gene data show CDR1 as SGHDT and CDR2 as YYEEEE. This CDR3 spans 15 amino acids. V was clipped by 1 base and J by 2 bases; unmatched bases: 4. CDR3 sequence (DNA): TGTGCCAGCAGCTTGTTCGGGACAGGGCCCTACGAGCAGTACTTC. Its translation: CASSLFGTGPYEQYF.

This clone was detected a few times. This rearrangement joins TRBV7-9 to TRBJ2-7, with 9 bases identical to TRBD1. V was clipped by 4 bases and J by 0 bases; unmatched bases: 4. The germline V gene encodes CDR1 SEHNR and CDR2 FQNEAQ (reference sequence). The CDR3 is 15 residues long. The CDR3: CASSSRDRVSYEQYF. CDR3 in DNA: TGTGCCAGCAGCTCCCGGGACAGGGTCTCCTACGAGCAGTACTTC.